Listed here are 9 T cell receptor beta chains from one sample, sequenced in a study of tumor-infiltrating lymphocytes in primary liver carcinoma (dated by TCRdb to the late 2010s). TRIzol reagent was used to extract blood RNA from unsorted whole blood, while the DNeasy Blood & Tissue kit provided the germline DNA. TCRdb records Illumina HiSeq 2500 as the sequencer. TCRbeta-specific cDNA was reverse-transcribed from around 500 ng total RNA using a constant-region primer and ProtoScript II reverse transcriptase. Three nested multiplex PCR rounds, following a slightly modified ARM-PCR procedure, were used to build the TCRbeta libraries. Each of the first two PCR rounds ran for about 10 cycles using multiplex TRBV1-TRBV30 forward primers together with a Cbeta reverse primer. The public reads were reprocessed in TCRdb via fastp at Q25 and MiXCR, keeping in-frame beta chains. Rows merge per CDR3 protein into single entries with the most common DNA and genes. The sample profile shows more than 150,000 distinct CDR3 sequences; roughly 60% of them were found once. Together, the top ten hold roughly 76% of the sample.

Sequencing input: peripheral blood. The receptor set was obtained from a man aged 40-49 years with primary liver carcinoma and hepatitis B virus infection.

A word on this clonotype: One end of the junction is discordant with germline, which a read error may explain. The chain links TRBV11-2 to TRBJ2-3; 11 positions match TRBD2. CDR3 length equals 15 residues. Per the germline V gene, CDR1 is SGHAT and CDR2 is FQNNGV. DNA for the CDR3: TGTGCCAACAGCTTCACTAGCGGGGGCACAGATACGCGGTATTTT. It encodes CANSFTSGGTDTRYF.

The chain combines TRBV4-1 with TRBJ2-1; no reliable D call. Trimming stripped 1 base from V and 6 bases from J, with 7 bases between. Germline CDR1 is MGHRA and CDR2 is YSYEKL. CDR3 length equals 13 residues. DNA of the CDR3: TGCGCCAGCAGCCAAGGGAAGGGCAATGAGCAGTTCTTC. The encoded protein is CASSQGKGNEQFF.

The chain employs TRBV10-2 and TRBJ1-5; D unclear. This CDR3 is 13 amino acids long. Trimming cost V 7 bases and J 3 bases, with 10 bases left between them. Germline lookup yields CDR1 WSHSY and CDR2 SAAADI. This CDR3 reads CASTAEFNQPQHF. The DNA of the CDR3 is TGCGCCAGCACAGCAGAATTCAATCAGCCCCAGCATTTT.

The chain combines TRBV5-5 with TRBJ1-2, with TRBD1 as a possible D gene (5 bases). Between the trimmed V and J ends, which lost 0 bases and 5 bases, there was a span of 14 bases. This CDR3 region has 15 residues. Germline V gene sequence: CDR1 SGHKS, CDR2 YYEKEE (reference sequence). The CDR3: CASSLVRGIGYGYTF. The CDR3 DNA sequence: TGTGCCAGCAGCTTGGTTCGGGGGATCGGGTATGGCTACACCTTC.

On this clonotype itself: This is likely a read error, given that the CDR3 carries no conserved phenylalanine or tryptophan at its end. This chain uses TRBV11-2 with TRBJ2-7; D is ambiguous. This CDR3 comprises 14 residues. Germline V gene sequence: CDR1 SGHAT, CDR2 FQNNGV. CDR3 DNA sequence: TGTGCCAGCAGTTTAACCGACGGAGTCTACGGGCAGTACTTA. This sequence encodes CASSLTDGVYGQYL.

This clonotype has a single count. The CDR3 DNA is TGCAGCGTTGACAGCAGCTCCAATCGGGAGACCCAGTACTTC. This sequence encodes CSVDSSSNRETQYF. V is TRBV29-1 and J is TRBJ2-5, with D unclear. This CDR3 contains 14 residues. The germline CDR1 and CDR2 sequences are SQVTM and ANQGSEA. V lost 3 bases and J lost 5, with 16 bases in between.

In regard to this clonotype: Because it lacks the conserved phenylalanine or tryptophan at the end, this CDR3 is likely a read error. The gene calls are TRBV29-1 and TRBJ2-7; 7 bases agree with TRBD2. This CDR3 region has 13 residues. Losses at the gene ends were 6 bases for V and 4 bases for J; bases not matched to a gene: 9. In germline, CDR1 is SQVTM, CDR2 ANQGSEA. The CDR3 bases are TGCAGCGTACGACTAGCTCCTACGTACGAGCAGTACCTC. This encodes CSVRLAPTYEQYL.

This clonotype occurred many times. The rearrangement joins TRBV11-2 to TRBJ2-4; the match to TRBD2 covers 16 bases. The CDR3 totals 18 residues. CDR1 is SGHAT and CDR2 is FQNNGV in the germline V gene. The ends lost 2 bases at V and 7 bases at J; junction bases unmatched: 8. The CDR3 loop is CASSLTGLAGGPSNIQYF. The CDR3, as DNA: TGTGCCAGCAGCTTAACGGGACTAGCGGGAGGGCCCTCGAACATTCAGTACTTC.

The gene calls are TRBV11-2 and TRBJ2-3; no clear D. The CDR3 extends over 16 amino acids. V lost 6 bases to trimming and J lost 5 bases, with 21 bases between them. CDR1 SGHAT and CDR2 FQNNGV come from the germline V gene. CDR3: CASRSGRGSYIDTQYF. The CDR3 DNA reads as TGTGCCAGCAGGTCAGGAAGAGGATCCTACATAGATACGCAGTATTTT.